This entry lists 7 T cell receptor beta chains sequenced from one sample in a study of cytomegalovirus exposure and HLA in healthy donors. The PCR had 60 Vbeta and 13 Jbeta primers. TCRdb's copy holds only in-frame clones and misses some; the assay was immunoSEQ multiplex PCR. Of fewer than 250,000 clones detected, 85% to 90% appear once; the ten largest clones hold 1% to 1.5%. Sequencing used PBMCs. The receptors were gathered from a human donor in good health.

The gene calls are TRBV10-1 and TRBJ2-2, with TRBD2 as a possible D gene (7 bases). CDR3 length: 14 residues. Germline CDR1 WNHNN, CDR2 SYGVQD (reference sequence). V shed 6 bases and J shed 2 bases, with 10 bases lying between them. CDR3 sequence: CASRSGTNTGELFF. CDR3 DNA: TGCGCCAGCAGAAGCGGGACAAACACCGGGGAGCTGTTTTTT.

This chain joins TRBV30 and TRBJ2-1; 8 positions agree with TRBD2. The V gene end was trimmed by 0 bases and the J gene end by 4 bases; junction bases not matched to a gene: 5. Germline-derived CDR1 and CDR2 are GTSNPN and SVGIG (reference sequence). The CDR3 consists of 15 residues. The CDR3 coding sequence is TGTGCCTGGAGTGTAGCGGGAGCCTTTTACAATGAGCAGTTCTTC. Encoded protein: CAWSVAGAFYNEQFF.

The rearrangement uses TRBV29-1 and TRBJ1-5; 8 positions agree with TRBD1. The germline V gene has CDR1 SQVTM and CDR2 ANQGSEA. J lost 6 bases, V lost 6 bases, and 10 bases had no gene match. This CDR3 contains 14 residues. In nucleotides, the CDR3 is TGCAGCGTCCAAACAGGGGGTAGCTCTCAGCCCCAGCATTTT. It yields the protein CSVQTGGSSQPQHF.

The chain carries TRBV5-4 and TRBJ1-1, with a tentative D call TRBD1 (6 bases). Germline V lookup: CDR1 SGHNT, CDR2 YYREEE (reference sequence). The CDR3 is made up of 17 amino acids. The germline V and J ends were trimmed by 0 bases and 6 bases, with 21 bases remaining between them. DNA for the CDR3: TGTGCCAGCAGCTTGGCAAGGGGGGGCGAATCTCTTGCTGAAGCTTTCTTT. Encoded protein: CASSLARGGESLAEAFF.

This CDR3 is CAWSPRETNEKLFF. Written as DNA, the CDR3 is TGTGCCTGGAGCCCGAGGGAAACTAATGAAAAACTGTTTTTT. V usage is TRBV30 and J usage is TRBJ1-4; D is ambiguous. Germline V gives CDR1 GTSNPN, CDR2 SVGIG (reference sequence). V was trimmed by 3 bases and J by 1 base, leaving 9 bases between them. There are 14 residues in the CDR3.

CDR3 protein: CAIKNPGTDYGYTF. In DNA form, the CDR3 reads TGTGCCATAAAAAACCCCGGGACAGACTATGGCTACACCTTC. This rearrangement joins TRBV10-3 to TRBJ1-2; 7 nucleotides agree with TRBD1. The germline V gene has CDR1 ENHRY and CDR2 SYGVKD. Trimming at V came to 9 bases and at J to 3 bases, leaving 10 bases not matched to a gene. The CDR3 consists of 14 residues.

The chain joins TRBV6-4 to TRBJ2-3; 8 bases match TRBD1. After removal of 0 bases from V and 5 bases from J, the junction contained 10 bases not matched to a gene. This CDR3 contains 17 residues. Germline-derived CDR1 and CDR2 are MRHNA and SNTAGT. DNA of the CDR3: TGTGCCAGCAGTGACTCATCTCTCGGACAGGGTAGAGATACGCAGTATTTT. Amino acids: CASSDSSLGQGRDTQYF.